This T cell receptor beta chain was sequenced in a study of T cell repertoires in cytomegalovirus infection. Germline V CDR1 and CDR2: SGHTA, FQGTGA. CDR3 size: 14 residues. Deletions cut 5 bases from V and 0 bases from J, with 9 bases between. From the reads, TCRdb called clonotypes with MiXCR, one entry per CDR3 protein. Found here are some 200,000 distinct CDR3 sequences, roughly two fifths of them singletons; the top ten hold approximately 60%. On this clonotype itself: The antigen remains unidentified. Because it lacks the conserved phenylalanine or tryptophan at the end, this CDR3 is likely a read error.

The chain carries TRBV7-3 and TRBJ2-3, with D perhaps matching TRBD2 (6 bases). The sequencing used CD8+ T cells from cultured PBMCs, collected from culture after CMV antigen stimulation. The origin of this receptor is a human donor in good health (CMV status not recorded). Some clones in this sample may be carry-over from other donors' samples. CDR3 in DNA: TGTGCCAGCAGCCTGAGCGGGAGCACAGATACGCAGTATCTT. Amino acids: CASSLSGSTDTQYL.